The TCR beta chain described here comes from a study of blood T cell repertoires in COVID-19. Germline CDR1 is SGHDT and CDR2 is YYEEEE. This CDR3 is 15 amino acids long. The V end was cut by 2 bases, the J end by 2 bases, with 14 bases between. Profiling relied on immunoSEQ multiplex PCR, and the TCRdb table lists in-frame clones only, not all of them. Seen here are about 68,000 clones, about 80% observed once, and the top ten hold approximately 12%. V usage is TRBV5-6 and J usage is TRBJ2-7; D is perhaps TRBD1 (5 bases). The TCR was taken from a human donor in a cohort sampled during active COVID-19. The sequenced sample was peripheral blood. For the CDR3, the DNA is TGTGCCAGCAGCTTCTTGCAGGGCCGAGCCTACGAGCAGTACTTC. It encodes CASSFLQGRAYEQYF.